This is a list of T cell receptor beta chains from one sample in a study of cytomegalovirus exposure and HLA in healthy donors. Sequencing was performed with immunoSEQ multiplex PCR; in TCRdb, only in-frame clones are kept and a portion is missing. The sample contains hundreds of thousands of clones, over 75% of which appear only once. Sequencing was done on a sample of PBMCs. The origin of the receptors is a male donor in good health and CMV-seronegative. CDR3s include the opening cysteine and the closing phenylalanine or tryptophan. The order of the fields is clone size, V gene, D gene, J gene, CDR3 DNA, CDR3 protein. D genes are given only for firm matches. Part of the rows lack a size; the others show once, few, many or a class for expanded clones.

>-|TRBV7-2|-|TRBJ2-3
TGTGCCAGCAGCTTAGTCTCGGGGTCAGATACGCAGTATTTT
CASSLVSGSDTQYF
>-|TRBV7-3|-|TRBJ1-1
TGTGCCAGCAGCTTATATGTGAACACTGAAGCTTTCTTT
CASSLYVNTEAFF
>-|TRBV28|TRBD1|TRBJ2-5
TGTGCCAGCAGTGTGCTCCAGGGGGCCCGGCAAGAGACCCAGTACTTC
CASSVLQGARQETQYF
>-|TRBV19|-|TRBJ2-1
TGTGCCAGTAGGAACCGACAGGTGAGGGATGAGCAGTTCTTC
CASRNRQVRDEQFF
>once|TRBV6-5|-|TRBJ2-2
TGTGCCACCGTCCGAGACAGGAACACCGGGGAGCTGTTTTTT
CATVRDRNTGELFF
>-|TRBV27|-|TRBJ2-5
TGTGCCAGCAGATTCAGGGGGGCAGAGACCCAGTACTTC
CASRFRGAETQYF
>-|TRBV5-1|-|TRBJ1-1
TGCGCCAGCAGCTTACCGACAGGAGATGAAGCTTTCTTT
CASSLPTGDEAFF
>-|TRBV11-2|-|TRBJ1-3
TGTGCCAGCAGCTTAGGTTCCCGCACTTTGCCCTCTGGAAACACCATATATTTT
CASSLGSRTLPSGNTIYF
>-|TRBV7-3|-|TRBJ1-1
TGTGCCAGCAGCTTAGGCGGGGGGCGGACTGAAGCTTTCTTT
CASSLGGGRTEAFF
>once|TRBV28|-|TRBJ2-1
TGTGCCAGCACTAGCGCCAACTCCTACAATGAGCAGTTCTTC
CASTSANSYNEQFF
>-|TRBV28|-|TRBJ2-7
TGTGCCACTCCTGAGGTTGCGGCCCTGGACGAGCAGTACTTC
CATPEVAALDEQYF
>-|TRBV19|TRBD2|TRBJ2-5
TGTGCCAGTAGTGTAGGACTAGTCCAAGAGACCCAGTACTTC
CASSVGLVQETQYF
>-|TRBV11-2|-|TRBJ1-2
TGTGCCAGCAACTCTCTGGCGGGGGTGGGCTACACCTTC
CASNSLAGVGYTF
>-|TRBV6-5|TRBD1|TRBJ2-7
TGTGCCAGCAGTTACCCGGGACAGGGGAACGAGCAGTACTTC
CASSYPGQGNEQYF
>-|TRBV7-7|TRBD1|TRBJ2-7
TGTGCTAGCAGCCTAAACAGGGGCGCTTACGAGCAGTACTTC
CASSLNRGAYEQYF
>-|TRBV9|TRBD2|TRBJ2-1
TGTGCCACCTCACTAGCGGCGTCCTACAATGAGCAGTTCTTC
CATSLAASYNEQFF
>-|TRBV9|TRBD2|TRBJ2-2
TGTGCCAGCAGCGTTAGCGGGGGGGCAAACGGGGAGCTGTTTTTT
CASSVSGGANGELFF
>-|TRBV5-5|TRBD2|TRBJ2-3
TGTGCCAGCAGCGGCGGGACTATGGGGGATACGCAGTATTTT
CASSGGTMGDTQYF
>-|TRBV7-9|-|TRBJ2-7
TGTGCCAGCAGCTTACCCCGGGGAGGACGGGAGTTCGAGCAGTACTTC
CASSLPRGGREFEQYF
>-|TRBV7-3|TRBD2|TRBJ2-1
TGTGCCAGCAGCTTAATGGGACTAGCGTATAATGAGCAGTTCTTC
CASSLMGLAYNEQFF
>-|TRBV4-2|TRBD1|TRBJ1-3
TGTGCCAGCAGCCAAGACGGGACAGGGGCCAGCTCTGGAAACACCATATATTTT
CASSQDGTGASSGNTIYF
>-|TRBV28|TRBD1|TRBJ1-2
TGTGCCAGCAGTTTTGTCAGGGGGCGGGTTGGCTACACCTTC
CASSFVRGRVGYTF
>-|TRBV29-1|-|TRBJ1-4
TGCAGCGTTGAGGGGGTGGAGGGCGCAACTAATGAAAAACTGTTTTTT
CSVEGVEGATNEKLFF
>once|TRBV6-1|TRBD1|TRBJ1-4
TGTGCCAGCAGACAGGGGGTAGGCGAAAAACTGTTTTTT
CASRQGVGEKLFF
>-|TRBV19|-|TRBJ2-4
TGTGCCAGTACCATGACGAGCGTAGCCAAAAACATTCAGTACTTC
CASTMTSVAKNIQYF
>-|TRBV7-9|TRBD2|TRBJ2-7
TGTGCCAGCAGCGCAACTAGCGGGTTGTCCTACGAGCAGTACTTC
CASSATSGLSYEQYF
>-|TRBV6-5|TRBD1|TRBJ1-6
TGTGCCAGCAGTTACGGGACAGTAAGTCCTAATTCACCCCTCCACTTT
CASSYGTVSPNSPLHF
>-|TRBV27|-|TRBJ1-2
TGTGCCAGCAGCCACTCCTTCGAGGGAAGGGCTAGGAGCTACACCTTC
CASSHSFEGRARSYTF
>-|TRBV28|-|TRBJ1-3
TGTGCCAGCAGTCGCCCGGTGTCACGGTTACAGCCATCTGGAAACACCATATATTTT
CASSRPVSRLQPSGNTIYF
>few|TRBV2|TRBD1|TRBJ1-1
TGTGCCAGCAGACTGGACAGGCCAGTTCCTGAAGCTTTCTTT
CASRLDRPVPEAFF
>-|TRBV10-3|-|TRBJ1-2
TGTGCCATCAGTTCACAGGCCCTCGAAGGCTACACCTTC
CAISSQALEGYTF
>few|TRBV5-5|TRBD1|TRBJ1-1
TGTGCCAGCAGCTTAAGTGACAGGGGGGGCACTGAAGCTTTCTTT
CASSLSDRGGTEAFF
>few|TRBV18|-|TRBJ1-1
TGTGCCAGCTCACCGGGCGGGCACAGGAACACTGAAGCTTTCTTT
CASSPGGHRNTEAFF
>-|TRBV30|-|TRBJ1-5
TGTGCCTGGAGGGCCTCTGGCAATCAGCCCCAGCATTTT
CAWRASGNQPQHF
>-|TRBV7-6|-|TRBJ2-7
TGTGCCAGCAGCTTAGCCATCACAGTAGAGCAGTACTTC
CASSLAITVEQYF